The source of this TCR beta chain is a study of regulatory and conventional T cells in RAG deficiency (dated by TCRdb to about 2017). Context from the whole study: The study used high-throughput TCR beta sequencing to compare repertoire diversity and composition of Treg, conventional CD4+ and CD8+ T cells between RAG-deficient patients and healthy controls. Results and caveats for the whole study, not just this receptor: Unique TCR beta sequences from Treg cells were about 100-fold fewer in Omenn syndrome and CID/AS patients than controls, versus roughly 10-fold for other subsets. RAG-deficient patients showed markedly lower Shannon entropy and higher Simpson indices than control T-cell subpopulations. In Omenn syndrome patients, sorted CD25-high CD127-low cells may represent peripherally activated cells rather than bona fide Treg cells. Some T-cell subset analyses were not done for some subjects. Shorter CDR3 lengths were found in all patient T-cell subsets, and >85% Treg-Tconv repertoire overlap at nucleotide and amino acid level was observed in Omenn syndrome patients.

The germline V gene specifies SGHRS as CDR1 and YFSETQ as CDR2. The germline V end is reduced by 4 bases and the J end by 5 bases; junction bases left unmatched: 6. Its CDR3 holds 14 amino acids, cysteine through phenylalanine. The entry retains the CDR3 DNA only, 42 bases that are in frame from base 1. Before genomic DNA extraction, conventional CD4+ T cells were purified from blood as CD25-low CD127-high cells. For repertoire analyses, the comparison group consisted of fewer than 10 healthy control donors. Comment on this clone: Its antigen specificity is not known. No base-level quality is on record; no much larger clone is a single base apart.

The library was produced with the immunoSEQ multiplex PCR assay. Rearranged TCR beta chain products were amplified from genomic DNA of sorted T-cell subsets and sequenced. The original methods were these. Repertoire diversity of productive TCR beta rearrangements was quantified using Shannon entropy and Simpson indices. Clonal expansion was assessed using the summed frequency of the 100 most abundant productive TCR beta clonotypes among total reads. A self-reactivity index based on amino acid usage at CDR3beta positions 6 and 7 was applied to the TRB repertoires. Two-way ANOVA was applied to the repertoire analyses, whereas Student t or Mann-Whitney tests were applied to the flow cytometric analyses. The source is immuneACCESS, and TCRdb retained only in-frame sequences with V and J called. Part of the clones is not carried over; for the studies checked, unresolved V genes explain less than half of this, and the remainder is unexplained. Clone size and the V and J calls come from that table; the DNA yielded D and trimming. Here the sample has around 30,000 clones; 90% to 95% occur a single time. The top ten hold about 0.17% of the sample.

The same sample was also studied in work on regulatory T cells. The second source states: For the multiplex PCR, 52 forward TRBV primers and 13 reverse TRBJ primers were used, and amplification bias was corrected with both assay-based and computational methods. In patients, repertoires had restricted unique TRB V-J pairs and skewed V and J gene usage, with regulatory T cells showing the most marked changes. The study compared T-cell receptor beta repertoires of sorted regulatory, conventional CD4+ and CD8+ T cells between CD3G-deficient patients and healthy controls. Ficoll density separation was used to isolate peripheral blood mononuclear cells. Within the immunoSEQ assay, multiplex PCR amplified rearranged TRB loci from genomic DNA. TRB amplicons were sequenced using an Illumina HiSeq platform. Custom algorithms error-filtered the raw sequences and aligned the raw sequences to reference gene sequences, after which the immunoSEQ online tools were used for analysis. Productive and nonproductive TRB rearrangement frequencies were evaluated among both unique and total sequences. Group comparisons used t tests, Mann-Whitney tests or two-way ANOVA run in Prism software.

Input material: CD25- CD4+ T cells sorted from blood. The V gene is TRBV5-1 and the J gene is TRBJ2-7, and 10 junctional nucleotides match TRBD1. The clonotype originates from a human donor in good health. The sequence in DNA is TGCGCCAGCAGCCCAAAGACAGGGGGCAACGAGCAGTACTTC. Its amino acids are CASSPKTGGNEQYF.